The 12 T cell receptor beta chains below come from one sample, sequenced in a study of T cell changes during pregnancy in multiple sclerosis. Generated by immunoSEQ multiplex PCR, the TCRdb table keeps only in-frame clones and is missing some. Seen here are roughly 120,000 clones, approximately 93% observed once, and the top ten hold 6.2%. The sequences come from peripheral blood, collected before pregnancy. All receptors come from a female donor with multiple sclerosis, enrolled in a pregnancy study.

The CDR3 spells CASTRQGPNYGYTF. The CDR3 DNA sequence: TGTGCCAGCACCAGACAGGGACCGAACTATGGCTACACCTTC. The rearrangement links TRBV6-1 to TRBJ1-2; 7 nucleotides agree with TRBD1. The CDR3 runs to 14 residues. Unmatched junction bases numbered 7, after V lost 7 bases and J lost 2 bases. In germline, CDR1 is MNHNS, CDR2 SASEGT.

The chain combines TRBV2 with TRBJ2-1, with 13 nucleotides matching TRBD2. V was clipped by 11 bases and J by 0 bases; unmatched bases: 13. The V gene's germline CDR1 is SNHLY and CDR2 FYNNEI. The CDR3 sequence is 18 residues long. As DNA, the CDR3 is TGTGCCGGACAACCGGGACTAGCGGGGATGAGCTCCTACAATGAGCAGTTCTTC. Its protein is CAGQPGLAGMSSYNEQFF.

Note on this clone: At the DNA level, this CDR3 is encoded by other sequences in the same sample as well. The J gene is TRBJ2-3, the V gene TRBV5-6; the D is unclear. Germline lookup yields CDR1 SGHDT and CDR2 YYEEEE. Trimming took 2 bases from V and 0 from J, leaving 13 bases between them. The CDR3 runs 16 residues. The DNA of the CDR3 is TGTGCCAGCAGCTTAGAAACTTGGAGAAGCACAGATACGCAGTATTTT. It is translated as CASSLETWRSTDTQYF.

This chain links TRBV28 with TRBJ2-7, with a weak D call TRBD2 (7 bases). From germline, CDR1 is MDHEN and CDR2 SYDVKM. Trimming pared 8 bases from V and 5 bases from J, leaving 22 bases between. This CDR3 comprises 15 residues. The DNA for the CDR3 is TGTGCCAGCCGGGGAGGGGGGCAGGGGAGCCACGAGCAGTACTTC. It specifies CASRGGGQGSHEQYF.

The J gene is TRBJ1-2, the V gene TRBV5-4, with TRBD1 matching 12 bases. V dropped 4 bases and J dropped 7; count of bases not matched to a gene: 8. Per germline, CDR1 SGHNT and CDR2 YYREEE (reference sequence). The CDR3 is made up of 15 amino acids. CDR3 sequence (DNA): TGTGCCAGCAGCCCCGGGACAGGGGGCGTGAGTGGCTACACCTTC. It yields the protein CASSPGTGGVSGYTF.

The chain is built from TRBV11-2 and TRBJ2-7, with D perhaps matching TRBD2 (5 bases). There are 16 residues in the CDR3. The germline CDR1 and CDR2 sequences are SGHAT and FQNNGV. With 0 bases removed from V and 5 bases from J, the gap between germline ends came to 17 bases. As DNA, the CDR3 is TGTGCCAGCAGCTTAGAGTATCGGGCTAGCCTCAACGAGCAGTACTTC. It translates to CASSLEYRASLNEQYF.

V usage is TRBV7-9 and J usage is TRBJ2-1; the D gene is possibly TRBD2 (6 bases). The V and J ends lost 5 bases and 3 bases respectively, with 23 bases between them. CDR1 is SEHNR and CDR2 is FQNEAQ in the germline V gene (reference sequence). This CDR3 is 18 amino acids long. Here the CDR3 DNA reads TGTGCCAGCAGCGCTCATGGACCGGGACTTCGAAACTACAATGAGCAGTTCTTC. This encodes CASSAHGPGLRNYNEQFF.

The chain combines TRBV28 with TRBJ2-7; maybe TRBD1 (5 bases). Per germline, CDR1 MDHEN and CDR2 SYDVKM. Deletions cut 2 bases from V and 1 base from J, with 9 bases between. The CDR3 covers 14 residues. Written as DNA, the CDR3 is TGTGCCAGCAGTTTACCAGGGAAATCCTACGAGCAGTACTTC. It encodes CASSLPGKSYEQYF.

This sequence joins TRBV2 and TRBJ2-7, with TRBD2 as a possible D gene (6 bases). There are 14 residues in the CDR3. V was clipped by 3 bases and J by 2 bases, with 11 bases between them. CDR1 is SNHLY, CDR2 FYNNEI, per germline. CDR3 in amino acids: CASSDGGPPYEQYF. CDR3 DNA: TGTGCCAGCAGTGACGGGGGTCCCCCCTACGAGCAGTACTTC.

The chain has TRBV7-9 and TRBJ2-3; D possibly corresponds to TRBD2 (5 bases). V was pared by 1 base and J by 6 bases, with 11 bases between. This CDR3 spans 14 amino acids. Germline CDR1 reads SEHNR; CDR2 reads FQNEAQ (reference sequence). CDR3 bases: TGTGCCAGCAGCTTAGGAGGGTTGTGGGATACGCAGTATTTT. This encodes CASSLGGLWDTQYF.

V and J are TRBV5-1 and TRBJ1-2, with 7 bases matching TRBD1. Germline loops: CDR1 SGHRS, CDR2 YFSETQ. The V gene end was trimmed by 3 bases and the J gene end by 7 bases; junction bases not matched to a gene: 15. This CDR3 is built from 16 residues. The CDR3 region has the DNA TGCGCCAGCAGCTCAGACACCCGAGACAGGGTCTCTGGCTACACCTTC. It specifies CASSSDTRDRVSGYTF.

The chain links TRBV18 to TRBJ2-5, with D perhaps matching TRBD1 (5 bases). This CDR3 region has 13 residues. The V end lost 3 bases, the J end lost 8 bases, and 13 bases lay between the germline ends. Germline V gives CDR1 KGHSH, CDR2 LQKENI. The CDR3 DNA follows: TGTGCCAGCTCACCGCTCCTTCAGGGAACCCAGTACTTC. This sequence encodes CASSPLLQGTQYF.